A selection of T cell receptor beta chains follows, all from one sample in a study of CD8 T cells in ankylosing spondylitis. TCRdb analysed the 5' RACE reads with MiXCR anew, one entry per CDR3 protein. The sample lists around 120,000 distinct CDR3 sequences, over 7% occurring once. The sequenced sample was blood, either unsorted or a sorted T cell fraction (not recorded which). These receptors were obtained from a male donor with ankylosing spondylitis or in good health (not recorded which). Both conserved end residues are part of each CDR3. A D gene is named only where the DNA matches it firmly. A clone size is listed for some rows: how often the clone was seen (once, few, many), or a class if it is expanded.

CDR3aa	CDR3nt	v_gene	len	d_gene	abundance	j_gene
CSASGRAIYEQYF	TGCAGTGCTAGCGGGAGGGCCATCTACGAGCAGTACTTC	TRBV20-1	13	TRBD2	many	TRBJ2-7
CASSFGGSGYEQYF	TGTGCCAGCAGTTTTGGCGGGAGCGGCTACGAGCAGTACTTC	TRBV6-2/TRBV6-3	14	TRBD2	many	TRBJ2-7
CSAGTGDNYNEQFF	TGCAGTGCTGGCACGGGGGACAACTACAATGAGCAGTTCTTC	TRBV20-1	14	-	-	TRBJ2-1
CASSLGAGNSNQPQHF	TGCGCCAGCAGCTTGGGTGCAGGGAACAGCAATCAGCCCCAGCATTTT	TRBV5-1	16	-	many	TRBJ1-5
CSVEHLQETQYF	TGCAGCGTTGAGCACCTCCAAGAGACCCAGTACTTC	TRBV29-1	12	-	few	TRBJ2-5
CASSQDIGGVRGETQYF	TGTGCCAGCAGCCAAGACATCGGGGGAGTGCGGGGTGAGACCCAGTACTTC	TRBV14	17	-	-	TRBJ2-5
CACSSPRRTGGFRNTEAFF	TGTGCCTGCAGTTCTCCCCGTCGGACAGGGGGGTTTAGGAACACTGAAGCTTTCTTT	TRBV3-1	19	TRBD1	-	TRBJ1-1
CASSFYNEQFF	TGTGCCAGCAGTTTCTACAATGAGCAGTTCTTC	TRBV12-3/TRBV12-4	11	-	many	TRBJ2-1
CSASSAEHSFTDTQYF	TGCAGTGCATCTAGCGCAGAGCATTCTTTCACAGATACGCAGTATTTT	TRBV20-1	16	-	many	TRBJ2-3
CSAREVALAGDEQYF	TGCAGTGCTAGAGAAGTTGCACTAGCGGGAGACGAGCAGTACTTC	TRBV20-1	15	TRBD2	-	TRBJ2-7
CASSGKLADGLAGVLYNEQFF	TGTGCCAGCAGTGGGAAATTAGCCGACGGACTAGCGGGAGTCCTCTACAATGAGCAGTTCTTC	TRBV25-1	21	TRBD2	many	TRBJ2-1
CASSYLAGGLTGELFF	TGTGCCAGCAGCTACCTAGCGGGAGGGTTGACCGGGGAGCTGTTTTTT	TRBV7-2	16	TRBD2	many	TRBJ2-2
CAISDPLAGEDIQYF	TGTGCCATCAGTGACCCACTAGCGGGAGAGGACATTCAGTACTTC	TRBV10-3	15	TRBD2	many	TRBJ2-4
CASSLMPPGESSYNEQFF	TGCGCCAGCAGCCTCATGCCCCCAGGAGAGAGCTCCTACAATGAGCAGTTCTTC	TRBV5-1	18	-	many	TRBJ2-1